This TCR beta chain was documented in a study of cytomegalovirus exposure and HLA in healthy donors. 13 Jbeta primers and 60 Vbeta primers were used for the PCR. Assay: immunoSEQ multiplex PCR; the TCRdb copy retains only in-frame clones and omits some. The table has approximately 120,000 clones, 75% seen once. This CDR3 comprises 16 residues. Trimming removed 4 bases from V and 5 bases from J; junction bases left unmatched: 13. Germline-derived CDR1 and CDR2 are MGHRA and YSYEKL. This chain joins TRBV4-1 and TRBJ2-5; TRBD2 aligns across 7 bases. The sequence was obtained from a man younger than 40 in good health and CMV-seronegative. Sequenced material: PBMCs. CDR3 sequence: CASSLEPASGVETQYF. CDR3 DNA sequence: TGCGCCAGCAGCCTCGAACCGGCTAGCGGAGTCGAGACCCAGTACTTC.